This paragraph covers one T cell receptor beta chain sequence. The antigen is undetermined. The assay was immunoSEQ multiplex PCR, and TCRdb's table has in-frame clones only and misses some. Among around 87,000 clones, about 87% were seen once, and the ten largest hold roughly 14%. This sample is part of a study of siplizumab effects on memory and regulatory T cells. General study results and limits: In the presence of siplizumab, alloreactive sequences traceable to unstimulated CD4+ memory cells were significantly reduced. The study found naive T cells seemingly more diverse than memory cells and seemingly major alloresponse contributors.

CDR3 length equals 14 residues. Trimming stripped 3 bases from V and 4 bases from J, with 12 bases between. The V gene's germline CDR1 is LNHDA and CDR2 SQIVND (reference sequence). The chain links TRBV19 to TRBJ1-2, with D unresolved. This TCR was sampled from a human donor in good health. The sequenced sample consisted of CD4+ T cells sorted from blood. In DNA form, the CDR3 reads TGTGCCAGTAGTATCACCGGACGGACCTATGGCTACACCTTC. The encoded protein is CASSITGRTYGYTF.